The 21 T cell receptor beta chains below all came from one sample that was sequenced in a study of CD8 T cell repertoires and HIV-1 epitope variants. This table comes from immunoSEQ multiplex PCR, and its TCRdb copy is limited to in-frame clones, with some not included. The sample lists 4,500 to 6,000 clones, approximately 66% occurring once. Their recognized antigens are unknown. The source material was cultured CD8+ T cells derived from PBMCs. The receptor source for this set is a male donor with HIV.

This sequence joins TRBV4-1 and TRBJ2-5; D is unclear. The CDR3 loop spans 13 amino acids. Deletions cut 6 bases from V and 1 base from J, with 9 bases between. Germline CDR1 reads MGHRA; CDR2 reads YSYEKL. The CDR3 bases are TGCGCCAGCAGTAGGGCCACCCAAGAGACCCAGTACTTC. Amino acid sequence: CASSRATQETQYF.

The CDR3 DNA reads as TGTGCCAGCAGTTCCTCTCTCTTTGCGGGAACCTACAATGAGCAGTTCTTC. This gives the protein CASSSSLFAGTYNEQFF. The chain uses TRBV28 and TRBJ2-1, with D possibly matching TRBD2 (6 bases). Germline CDR1 and CDR2: MDHEN and SYDVKM. V gave up 4 bases and J gave up 2 bases, with 18 bases separating them. The CDR3 sequence is 17 residues long.

The CDR3 reads CASSARGLMNTEAFF. For the CDR3, the DNA is TGTGCCAGCAGTGCCAGGGGGCTAATGAACACTGAAGCTTTCTTT. The chain combines TRBV25-1 with TRBJ1-1; 8 bases line up with TRBD1. Germline V gives CDR1 MGHDK, CDR2 SYGVNS. This CDR3 has 15 amino acids. V lost 4 bases, J lost 0 bases, and 4 bases stayed unmatched.

The V and J genes are TRBV28 and TRBJ2-7; D unresolved. Germline CDR1 is MDHEN and CDR2 is SYDVKM. The CDR3 has 12 residues. Trimming shortened V by 6 bases and J by 3 bases, and 9 bases separated the two germline ends. Here the CDR3 reads CASRDLGYEQYF. The DNA of the CDR3 is TGTGCCAGCAGGGACCTAGGCTACGAGCAGTACTTC. The full variable domain, its missing parts supplied by reference TRBV28 and TRBJ2-7, is DVKVTQSSRYLVKRTGEKVFLECVQDMDHENMFWYRQDPGLGLRLIYFSYDVKMKEKGDIPEGYSVSREKKERFSLILESASTNQTSMYLCASRDLGYEQYFGPGTRLTVT.

The chain joins TRBV28 to TRBJ1-1; D is ambiguous. The CDR3 runs 13 residues. From germline, CDR1 is MDHEN and CDR2 SYDVKM. Trimming removed 4 bases from V and 6 bases from J, with 12 bases in between. The CDR3 DNA is TGTGCCAGCAGTTCGGGCTCAAGCCCTGAAGCTTTCTTT. Its translation is CASSSGSSPEAFF.

This clone has only a few counts. The rearrangement uses TRBV7-2 and TRBJ1-1, with D unresolved. The CDR3 has 12 amino acids. Looked up from germline, CDR1 is SGHTA and CDR2 is FQGNSA. V was cut by 3 bases and J by 6 bases, with 8 bases left in between. The CDR3 here is CASSLGNPEAFF. CDR3 coding DNA: TGTGCCAGCAGCTTGGGTAACCCTGAAGCTTTCTTT.

The chain has TRBV11-2 and TRBJ1-1; D is unresolved. The V gene lost 4 bases and the J gene lost 6 bases, with 15 bases spanning the gap. The CDR3 sequence is 14 residues long. Looked up from germline, CDR1 is SGHAT and CDR2 is FQNNGV. For the CDR3, the DNA is TGTGCCAGCAGCTCCGGGTCTGGTCGTTCTGAAGCTTTCTTT. It encodes CASSSGSGRSEAFF. The full variable domain, its missing parts supplied by reference TRBV11-2 and TRBJ1-1, is EAGVAQSPRYKIIEKRQSVAFWCNPISGHATLYWYQQILGQGPKLLIQFQNNGVVDDSQLPKDRFSAERLKGVDSTLKIQPAKLEDSAVYLCASSSGSGRSEAFFGQGTRLTVV.

The chain employs TRBV5-6 and TRBJ2-2, with D tentatively TRBD2 (6 bases). Looked up from germline, CDR1 is SGHDT and CDR2 is YYEEEE. Trimming removed 2 bases from V and 4 bases from J, with 15 bases in between. This CDR3 is built from 16 residues. The CDR3 DNA reads TGTGCCAGCAGCTTCGAACCGTGGGAGGCCACCGGGGAGCTGTTTTTT. It codes for CASSFEPWEATGELFF.

This chain uses TRBV19 with TRBJ1-1; D is unclear. V lost 3 bases and J lost 2, with 10 bases in between. The length of the CDR3 is 14 residues. The germline CDR1 and CDR2 sequences are LNHDA and SQIVND (reference sequence). This CDR3 is CASSIGDTNTEAFF. In DNA, the CDR3 is TGTGCCAGTAGTATCGGAGACACAAACACTGAAGCTTTCTTT.

This chain connects TRBV7-9 to TRBJ1-5, with TRBD1 identical over 7 bases. J was trimmed by 6 bases and V by 1 base; bases with no gene match: 3. From germline, CDR1 is SEHNR and CDR2 FQNEAQ (reference sequence). This CDR3 has 14 residues. The CDR3 DNA reads TGTGCCAGCAGCTTAGGAGGGGGCGGTCAGCCCCAGCATTTT. Translating it yields CASSLGGGGQPQHF.

The rearrangement joins TRBV5-1 to TRBJ2-7; tentatively, D is TRBD2 (5 bases). V dropped 1 base and J dropped 7 bases, with 6 bases sitting between them. CDR3 length equals 11 residues. In germline, CDR1 is SGHRS, CDR2 YFSETQ. The CDR3 loop reads CASSLTGEQYF. The DNA for the CDR3 is TGCGCCAGCAGCTTGACGGGGGAGCAGTACTTC.

V gene TRBV7-9 combines with J gene TRBJ2-3, with D possibly being TRBD1 (6 bases). CDR1 and CDR2 (germline): SEHNR, FQNEAQ (reference sequence). With 2 bases removed from V and 0 bases from J, the gap between germline ends came to 18 bases. This CDR3 has 18 residues. Here the CDR3 reads CASSLRIGWQGSTDTQYF. The CDR3 DNA follows: TGTGCCAGCAGCTTAAGGATCGGCTGGCAGGGGAGCACAGATACGCAGTATTTT.

V is TRBV25-1 and J is TRBJ1-2; D not certain. Germline CDR1 and CDR2: MGHDK and SYGVNS. The CDR3 is 15 residues long. Trimming stripped 3 bases from V and 2 bases from J, with 13 bases between. The CDR3 sequence: CASSEGLARNYGYTF. The DNA of the CDR3 is TGTGCCAGCAGTGAGGGTTTAGCAAGGAACTATGGCTACACCTTC.

The rearrangement links TRBV6-5 to TRBJ2-1; 12 bases fit TRBD2. V was clipped by 6 bases and J by 4 bases; unmatched bases: 4. Looked up from germline, CDR1 is MNHEY and CDR2 is SVGAGI. There are 15 residues in the CDR3. The CDR3 region has the DNA TGTGCCAGCAGCCTGGGACTAGCGGGTTACAATGAGCAGTTCTTC. Residues: CASSLGLAGYNEQFF.

The chain uses TRBV7-2 and TRBJ2-4; D may correspond to TRBD1 or TRBD2 (5 bases each). Germline V gene lookup returns CDR1 SGHTA and CDR2 FQGNSA. Trimming pared 5 bases from V and 0 bases from J, leaving 11 bases between. The CDR3 length is 15 residues. The CDR3 region has the DNA TGTGCCAGCAGCCCCGGGGCCCTAGCCAAAAACATTCAGTACTTC. Translation: CASSPGALAKNIQYF.

In this sample, this clone turned up a few times. V gene TRBV6-4 combines with J gene TRBJ1-1; a weak D match, TRBD1 (5 bases). Between the trimmed V and J ends, which lost 4 bases and 4 bases, there was a span of 10 bases. CDR3 length: 13 residues. The germline CDR1 and CDR2 sequences are MRHNA and SNTAGT. In DNA, the CDR3 is TGTGCCAGCAGTGTATCAGGGAGCACTGAAGCTTTCTTT. This gives the protein CASSVSGSTEAFF.

This clone rates as medium-sized. The chain is built from TRBV1 and TRBJ2-7; the table gives TRBD2 as D, unverified against the DNA. TRBV1 is recorded as a pseudogene. CDR3 length: 13 residues. The CDR3 sequence: CTSSHSLRYEQYF. The CDR3 DNA reads as TGCACCAGCAGCCATTCTCTGCGGTACGAGCAGTACTTC.

This clone was seen a handful of times. The rearrangement uses TRBV30 and TRBJ1-6; 9 bases align to TRBD1. The germline V gene encodes CDR1 GTSNPN and CDR2 SVGIG (reference sequence). CDR3 length equals 16 residues. The trim removed 3 bases at V and 7 bases at J, leaving 10 bases unmatched. The CDR3 reads CAWSVPSGTGNSPLHF. The DNA of the CDR3 is TGTGCCTGGAGCGTCCCGTCGGGGACAGGGAATTCACCCCTCCACTTT.

The chain combines TRBV6-5 with TRBJ1-1, with TRBD1 as a possible D gene (5 bases). CDR1 MNHEY and CDR2 SVGAGI come from the germline V gene. V lost 3 bases, J lost 4 bases, and 18 bases lay in between. The CDR3 spans 16 residues. CDR3 coding DNA: TGTGCCAGCAGTTATAAAACAGGCCCCGGGGGCACTGAAGCTTTCTTT. This sequence encodes CASSYKTGPGGTEAFF.

This chain links TRBV5-1 with TRBJ1-3; possible D gene TRBD1, 5 bases. This CDR3 comprises 17 residues. Germline V CDR1 and CDR2: SGHRS, YFSETQ. V lost 0 bases, J lost 0 bases, and 13 bases lay in between. This CDR3 reads CASSLADSTRSGNTIYF. The DNA of the CDR3 is TGCGCCAGCAGCTTGGCAGACAGCACGCGCTCTGGAAACACCATATATTTT.

The sample holds one count of this clone. CDR3: CASSLRGENEKLFF. CDR3 coding DNA: TGTGCCAGCAGCCTCAGGGGGGAAAATGAAAAACTGTTTTTT. The rearrangement joins TRBV7-9 to TRBJ1-4; 7 bases align to TRBD1. The CDR3 is 14 amino acids. With V trimmed by 5 bases and J by 5 bases, 5 bases remained unmatched. Germline CDR1 is SEHNR and CDR2 is FQNEAQ (reference sequence).